The 27 T cell receptor beta chains in this list originate from one sample, sequenced in a study of OX40 agonist ivuxolimab in advanced cancers. Some clones are missing from TCRdb's copy, which holds only in-frame ones; the method was immunoSEQ multiplex PCR. In the table there are 35,000 or so clones, roughly four fifths of which are singletons. The sequencing here drew on CD4+ or CD8+ T cells sorted from blood, taken in a trial of the OX40 agonist ivuxolimab. Every receptor here comes from an adult with an advanced solid tumor such as melanoma, head and neck, liver or kidney cancer.

The genes are TRBV19 and TRBJ2-7; 8 bases match TRBD1. V was clipped by 3 bases and J by 4 bases; unmatched bases: 8. Germline V CDR1 and CDR2: LNHDA, SQIVND (reference sequence). The CDR3 has 15 residues. The CDR3 loop is CASSIGGTGRYEQYF. The CDR3 nucleotides are TGTGCCAGTAGTATTGGGGGGACAGGCCGATACGAGCAGTACTTC.

The V gene is TRBV15, the J gene TRBJ2-2; a weak D match, TRBD2 (6 bases). Germline CDR1 and CDR2: LNHNV and YYDKDF (reference sequence). This CDR3 region has 14 residues. V was cut by 3 bases and J by 4 bases, with 9 bases left in between. DNA of the CDR3: TGTGCCACCAGCAGGGCGGGGTCCACCGGGGAGCTGTTTTTT. Its translation is CATSRAGSTGELFF.

The chain couples TRBV19 to TRBJ1-2; no definite D call. The CDR3 runs to 13 residues. CDR1 LNHDA and CDR2 SQIVND come from the germline V gene (reference sequence). The ends were cut back, 3 bases at V and 6 bases at J, with 11 bases in the middle. The CDR3 coding sequence is TGTGCCAGTAGTATCGACCCGTCGGATGGCTACACCTTC. Amino acids: CASSIDPSDGYTF.

The CDR3 loop reads CASSRSGGAYNEQFF. The CDR3 DNA sequence: TGTGCCAGTAGTAGGTCGGGAGGGGCATACAATGAGCAGTTCTTC. The chain is built from TRBV19 and TRBJ2-1; 8 bases are a match to TRBD2. Germline CDR1 is LNHDA and CDR2 is SQIVND (reference sequence). Trimming removed 4 bases from V and 4 bases from J; junction bases left unmatched: 6. This CDR3 contains 15 residues.

The CDR3 reads CASSLDSDTQYF. CDR3 bases: TGTGCCAGCAGCTTGGATTCAGATACGCAGTATTTT. V usage is TRBV5-4 and J usage is TRBJ2-3, with no clear D. The CDR3 runs to 12 residues. Germline V lookup: CDR1 SGHNT, CDR2 YYREEE (reference sequence). Trimming cost V 0 bases and J 4 bases, with 3 bases left between them.

The chain uses TRBV28 and TRBJ2-1, with D maybe TRBD2 (5 bases). In germline, CDR1 is MDHEN, CDR2 SYDVKM. CDR3 length: 12 amino acids. Trimming stripped 8 bases from V and 4 bases from J, with 9 bases between. The CDR3: CASHEGYNEQFF. DNA of the CDR3: TGTGCCAGCCACGAGGGATACAATGAGCAGTTCTTC.

The chain is built from TRBV10-1 and TRBJ2-2; 9 bases are shared with TRBD2. This CDR3 contains 13 residues. V lost 6 bases and J lost 6; bases outside the gene matches: 2. Germline-derived CDR1 and CDR2 are WNHNN and SYGVQD (reference sequence). CDR3 protein: CASRPSGAGELFF. CDR3 coding DNA: TGCGCCAGCAGGCCTAGCGGGGCCGGGGAGCTGTTTTTT.

Comment on this clone: An end of the junction does not agree with germline; a read error may underlie this. The V call is TRBV7-2, the J call TRBJ2-5; TRBD2 matches 7 bases. The CDR3 extends over 14 amino acids. CDR1 and CDR2 from the germline V gene are SGHTA and FQGNSA. The CDR3 DNA is TGTGCCAGCAGTTTAGCGGGTCCTAAGAAGGCCCAGTACTTC. Its translation: CASSLAGPKKAQYF.

V and J are TRBV29-1 and TRBJ1-1; D unresolved. Germline CDR1 and CDR2: SQVTM and ANQGSEA. This CDR3 spans 14 amino acids. Trimming took off 7 bases at V and 0 bases at J, with 15 bases between the two ends. Here the CDR3 DNA reads TGCAGCGCCTCCCCGAGGCGGGTGAACACTGAAGCTTTCTTT. Protein sequence: CSASPRRVNTEAFF.

On this clone itself: The junction differs from germline at one of its ends, possibly a read error. This chain joins TRBV2 and TRBJ2-7; TRBD1 matches 7 bases. Germline values: CDR1 SNHLY, CDR2 FYNNEI. The length of the CDR3 is 11 residues. The CDR3 DNA follows: TGTGCCACCTCTACGTCGGGACAGCAGGCTTTC. It translates to CATSTSGQQAF.

This clone was detected only once. The V and J genes are TRBV10-3 and TRBJ2-5, with D unresolved. Gene TRBJ2-7 matches the end of the DNA better, so the J call may be wrong. CDR1 is ENHRY and CDR2 is SYGVKD in the germline V gene. The CDR3 spans 14 residues. The chain's CDR3 is CAISASFGSYEQYF. The CDR3 nucleotides are TGTGCCATCAGTGCGAGTTTCGGGTCCTACGAGCAGTACTTC.

The rearrangement uses TRBV9 and TRBJ2-7, with 11 bases matching TRBD2. The trim removed 4 bases at V and 4 bases at J, leaving 13 bases unmatched. This CDR3 comprises 17 residues. Looked up from germline, CDR1 is SGDLS and CDR2 is YYNGEE. CDR3 coding DNA: TGTGCCAGCAGCTTGACTAGCGGGACCTCCTTCCCATACGAGCAGTACTTC. Amino acids: CASSLTSGTSFPYEQYF.

The rearrangement joins TRBV28 to TRBJ1-1, with D hard to call. CDR1 is MDHEN and CDR2 is SYDVKM in the germline V gene. The length of the CDR3 is 14 residues. V gave up 6 bases and J gave up 0 bases, with 11 bases separating them. In DNA, the CDR3 is TGTGCCAGCAGCGGACCGTTGATGAACACTGAAGCTTTCTTT. Protein: CASSGPLMNTEAFF.

V is TRBV6-5 and J is TRBJ2-7; 8 nucleotides line up with TRBD2. Germline V gene data show CDR1 as MNHEY and CDR2 as SVGAGI. The CDR3 has 15 residues. Trimming removed 6 bases from V and 1 base from J; junction bases left unmatched: 8. CDR3 residues: CASSSKRGPSYEQYF. CDR3 DNA: TGTGCCAGCAGCTCCAAGCGGGGGCCTTCCTACGAGCAGTACTTC.

A few counts support this clone. The CDR3 nucleotides read TGTGCCAGCAGCGACCGGGCCGTAGATCCAGATACGCAGTATTTT. It yields the protein CASSDRAVDPDTQYF. This rearrangement joins TRBV21-1 to TRBJ2-3. TRBV21-1 is a documented pseudogene. This CDR3 spans 15 amino acids.

The chain's CDR3 is CASSEQSSYEQYF. CDR3 DNA: TGCGCCAGCAGTGAACAAAGCTCCTACGAGCAGTACTTC. The rearrangement links TRBV10-2 to TRBJ2-7; D is uncertain. This CDR3 has 13 amino acids. Germline V CDR1 and CDR2: WSHSY, SAAADI. The ends were cut back, 3 bases at V and 0 bases at J, with 6 bases in the middle.

The V call is TRBV7-8, the J call TRBJ2-5, with 9 nucleotides matching TRBD1. The CDR3 has 15 residues. The trim removed 3 bases at V and 0 bases at J, leaving 2 bases unmatched. Germline values: CDR1 SGHVS, CDR2 FQNEAQ. The DNA of the CDR3 is TGTGCCAGCAGCTTGCGGACAGGGGACCAAGAGACCCAGTACTTC. This encodes CASSLRTGDQETQYF.

This chain uses TRBV6-1 with TRBJ1-3; TRBD1 aligns across 8 bases. V shed 2 bases and J 0 bases; nucleotides not matched to a gene: 3. Germline-derived CDR1 and CDR2 are MNHNS and SASEGT. CDR3 size: 16 residues. The CDR3 loop reads CASSERTGSSGNTIYF. The CDR3 DNA is TGTGCCAGCAGTGAACGGACAGGGTCCTCTGGAAACACCATATATTTT.

The chain combines TRBV6-6 with TRBJ2-7; 8 bases line up with TRBD2. Germline CDR1 MNHNY, CDR2 SVGAGI (reference sequence). The CDR3 consists of 15 residues. J was trimmed by 4 bases and V by 5 bases; bases with no gene match: 10. The CDR3 DNA reads TGTGCCAGCAGTCTGTTAGCGGGATCGTTGTACGAGCAGTACTTC. Translation gives CASSLLAGSLYEQYF.

The chain recombines TRBV20-1 with TRBJ1-2; D is uncertain. Germline CDR1 DFQATT, CDR2 SNEGSKA (reference sequence). Trimming took 5 bases from V and 9 from J, leaving 10 bases between them. CDR3 size: 10 residues. The chain's CDR3 is CSAWYISYTF. The CDR3 DNA follows: TGCAGTGCTTGGTATATAAGCTACACCTTC.

The genes are TRBV11-3 and TRBJ2-1; perhaps TRBD1 as D (5 bases). V was pared by 3 bases and J by 5 bases, with 8 bases between. The germline CDR1 and CDR2 sequences are SGHNT and YENEEA. The CDR3 has 13 residues. The CDR3 loop reads CASSFSGNNEQFF. The CDR3 DNA sequence: TGTGCCAGCAGCTTTTCAGGGAACAATGAGCAGTTCTTC. Using reference TRBV11-3 and TRBJ2-1 for the parts outside the CDR3, the full variable domain is EAGVVQSPRYKIIEKKQPVAFWCNPISGHNTLYWYLQNLGQGPELLIRYENEEAVDDSQLPKDRFSAERLKGVDSTLKIQPAELGDSAVYLCASSFSGNNEQFFGPGTRLTVL.

The rearrangement uses TRBV5-4 and TRBJ2-1; 8 bases are shared with TRBD2. The CDR3 length is 16 residues. Unmatched junction bases numbered 8, after V lost 0 bases and J lost 6 bases. Germline V gene data show CDR1 as SGHNT and CDR2 as YYREEE (reference sequence). The CDR3: CASSLAGGLAANEQFF. In DNA, the CDR3 is TGTGCCAGCAGCTTGGCCGGTGGACTAGCCGCCAATGAGCAGTTCTTC.

This clone was seen a single time. The genes are TRBV19 and TRBJ1-1; tentative D call: TRBD1 (6 bases). This CDR3 is built from 13 residues. Trimming removed 9 bases from V and 5 bases from J, with 16 bases in between. Germline CDR1 reads LNHDA; CDR2 reads SQIVND (reference sequence). CDR3 DNA sequence: TGTGCCAGCAACAGGGAGGCCTGGACTGAAGCTTTCTTT. Translated: CASNREAWTEAFF.

This clone was observed a handful of times. The rearrangement uses TRBV9 and TRBJ2-5; 11 bases align to TRBD1. J gave up 5 bases and V 4 bases, and 10 bases lay outside the gene matches. The CDR3 contains 16 residues. Germline V CDR1 and CDR2: SGDLS, YYNGEE. The CDR3 is CASSLRTGGAGETQYF. CDR3 sequence (DNA): TGTGCCAGCAGCCTTCGGACAGGGGGCGCCGGGGAGACCCAGTACTTC. The variable domain in full, completed from reference TRBV9 and TRBJ2-5, reads DSGVTQTPKHLITATGQRVTLRCSPRSGDLSVYWYQQSLDQGLQFLIQYYNGEERAKGNILERFSAQQFPDLHSELNLSSLELGDSALYFCASSLRTGGAGETQYFGPGTRLLVL.

The chain uses TRBV5-4 and TRBJ1-1, with D possibly TRBD1 on 6 matching bases. Germline V gene sequence: CDR1 SGHNT, CDR2 YYREEE (reference sequence). The ends were cut back, 4 bases at V and 2 bases at J, with 12 bases in the middle. The CDR3 spans 14 residues. The CDR3, as DNA: TGTGCCAGCAGCCCAAACAGGGATAACACTGAAGCTTTCTTT. Amino acid sequence: CASSPNRDNTEAFF.

The rearrangement links TRBV21-1 to TRBJ2-7; the DNA was not used to check the table's D call, TRBD1. TRBV21-1 is listed as a pseudogene. This CDR3 comprises 19 residues. The CDR3 spells CASSKGGTGGSVIPHEQYF. The CDR3 coding sequence is TGTGCCAGCAGCAAAGGGGGGACAGGGGGCAGCGTAATTCCCCACGAGCAGTACTTC.

The rearrangement links TRBV19 to TRBJ2-5; no firm D call. Germline CDR1 is LNHDA and CDR2 is SQIVND (reference sequence). The CDR3 covers 15 residues. The V end lost 3 bases, the J end lost 2 bases, and 13 bases lay between the germline ends. The CDR3 DNA reads as TGTGCCAGTAGTATCAGGCGCCAACCGCAAGAGACCCAGTACTTC. Its protein is CASSIRRQPQETQYF.